Below, one T cell receptor beta chain is given with its context. Its antigen is unidentified. Trimming at V came to 7 bases and at J to 3 bases, leaving 9 bases not matched to a gene. The length of the CDR3 is 14 residues. Germline loops: CDR1 SQVTM, CDR2 ANQGSEA. These data come from a study of cytomegalovirus exposure and HLA in healthy donors. The overall study: In terms of ancestry, the Caucasian-associated cluster contained roughly 81% of the roughly 400 genotyped donors.

Study-wide findings and caveats: There were some V segments, including TRBV6-2 and TRBV6-3, excluded as indistinguishable. What was likely a sequencing artifact was a cluster of highly shared sequence variants. The study listed 164 cytomegalovirus-associated TCR beta chains.

PCR involved 60 Vbeta and 13 Jbeta primers. Produced via immunoSEQ multiplex PCR; TCRdb's table is partial and in-frame only. The sample lists roughly 66,000 clones, around three quarters occurring once. Sequencing used PBMCs. This receptor was obtained from a man aged 18 to 30 in good health and CMV-seropositive. The rearrangement links TRBV29-1 to TRBJ2-1, with TRBD1 identical over 7 bases. CDR3 protein: CSAADRALYNEQFF. For the CDR3, the DNA is TGCAGCGCCGCCGACAGGGCCCTCTACAATGAGCAGTTCTTC.